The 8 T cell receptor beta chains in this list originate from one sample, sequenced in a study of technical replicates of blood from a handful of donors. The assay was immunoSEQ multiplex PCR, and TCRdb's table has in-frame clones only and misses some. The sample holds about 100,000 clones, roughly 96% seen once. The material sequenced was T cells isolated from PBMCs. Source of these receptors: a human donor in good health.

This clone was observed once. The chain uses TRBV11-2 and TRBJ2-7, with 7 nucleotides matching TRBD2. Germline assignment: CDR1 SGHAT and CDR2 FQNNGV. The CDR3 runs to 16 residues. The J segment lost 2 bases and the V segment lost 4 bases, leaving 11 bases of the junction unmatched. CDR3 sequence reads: CASSSPPAGITYEQYF. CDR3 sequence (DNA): TGTGCCAGCAGCTCGCCCCCAGCGGGAATTACCTACGAGCAGTACTTC.

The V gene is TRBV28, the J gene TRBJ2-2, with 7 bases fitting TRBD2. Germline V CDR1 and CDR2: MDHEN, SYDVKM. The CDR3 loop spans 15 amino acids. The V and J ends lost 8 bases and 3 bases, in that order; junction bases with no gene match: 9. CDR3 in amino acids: CASGEGGSYTGELFF. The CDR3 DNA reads TGTGCCAGCGGGGAGGGCGGGAGCTACACCGGGGAGCTGTTTTTT.

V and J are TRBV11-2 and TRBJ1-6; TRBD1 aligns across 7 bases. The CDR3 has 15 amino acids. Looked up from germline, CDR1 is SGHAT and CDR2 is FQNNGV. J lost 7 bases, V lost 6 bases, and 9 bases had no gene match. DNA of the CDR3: TGTGCCAGCAGACGCGTACAGGGGAGAAATTCACCCCTCCACTTT. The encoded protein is CASRRVQGRNSPLHF.

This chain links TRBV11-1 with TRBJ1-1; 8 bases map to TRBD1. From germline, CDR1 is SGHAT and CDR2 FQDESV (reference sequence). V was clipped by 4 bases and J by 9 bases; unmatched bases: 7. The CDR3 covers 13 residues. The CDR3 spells CASSSQNRGKAFF. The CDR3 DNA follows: TGTGCCAGCAGCTCTCAAAACAGGGGGAAAGCTTTCTTT.

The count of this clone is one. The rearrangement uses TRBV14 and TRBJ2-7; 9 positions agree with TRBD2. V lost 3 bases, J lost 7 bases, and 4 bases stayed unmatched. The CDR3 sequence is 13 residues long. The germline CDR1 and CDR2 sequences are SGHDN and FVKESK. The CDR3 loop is CASSHFLAGEQYF. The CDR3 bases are TGTGCCAGCAGCCATTTCCTAGCGGGAGAGCAGTACTTC.

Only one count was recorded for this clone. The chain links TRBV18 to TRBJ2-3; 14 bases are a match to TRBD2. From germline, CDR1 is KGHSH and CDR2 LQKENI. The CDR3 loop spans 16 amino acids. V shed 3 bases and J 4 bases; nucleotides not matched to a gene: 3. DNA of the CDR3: TGTGCCAGCTCACCCGGGACTAGCGGGAGTGCAGATACGCAGTATTTT. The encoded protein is CASSPGTSGSADTQYF.

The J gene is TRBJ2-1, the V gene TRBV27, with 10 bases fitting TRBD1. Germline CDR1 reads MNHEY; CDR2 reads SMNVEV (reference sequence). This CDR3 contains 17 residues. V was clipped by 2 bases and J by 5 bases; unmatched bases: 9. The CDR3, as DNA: TGTGCCAGCAGTTTAGTTCGAGACAGGGGGCCCAACAATGAGCAGTTCTTC. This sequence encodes CASSLVRDRGPNNEQFF.

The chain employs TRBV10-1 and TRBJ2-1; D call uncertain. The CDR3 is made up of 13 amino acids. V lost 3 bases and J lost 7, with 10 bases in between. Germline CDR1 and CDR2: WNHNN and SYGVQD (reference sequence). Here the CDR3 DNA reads TGCGCCAGCAGTGAACACCTCGGGAATGAGCAGTTCTTC. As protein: CASSEHLGNEQFF.